This TCR beta chain was obtained from a study of blood T cell repertoires in COVID-19. Turning to the study itself: PBMCs, B-cell-depleted T cells, or T cells provided the cDNA or gDNA that made up the material.

Germline assignment: CDR1 SGHRS and CDR2 YFSETQ. The V end lost 3 bases, the J end lost 1 base, and 10 bases lay between the germline ends. The length of the CDR3 is 14 residues. Using immunoSEQ multiplex PCR, the repertoire was profiled, and TCRdb retains in-frame clones only, with some absent. Of about 28,000 clones listed, over 75% are singletons. V usage is TRBV5-1 and J usage is TRBJ1-1, with TRBD1 as a possible D gene (5 bases). Input material: peripheral blood. The TCR was taken from an older man with active COVID-19. CDR3 nucleotides: TGCGCCAGCAGCTCAAAGGGGTCGAACACTGAAGCTTTCTTT. Protein: CASSSKGSNTEAFF.